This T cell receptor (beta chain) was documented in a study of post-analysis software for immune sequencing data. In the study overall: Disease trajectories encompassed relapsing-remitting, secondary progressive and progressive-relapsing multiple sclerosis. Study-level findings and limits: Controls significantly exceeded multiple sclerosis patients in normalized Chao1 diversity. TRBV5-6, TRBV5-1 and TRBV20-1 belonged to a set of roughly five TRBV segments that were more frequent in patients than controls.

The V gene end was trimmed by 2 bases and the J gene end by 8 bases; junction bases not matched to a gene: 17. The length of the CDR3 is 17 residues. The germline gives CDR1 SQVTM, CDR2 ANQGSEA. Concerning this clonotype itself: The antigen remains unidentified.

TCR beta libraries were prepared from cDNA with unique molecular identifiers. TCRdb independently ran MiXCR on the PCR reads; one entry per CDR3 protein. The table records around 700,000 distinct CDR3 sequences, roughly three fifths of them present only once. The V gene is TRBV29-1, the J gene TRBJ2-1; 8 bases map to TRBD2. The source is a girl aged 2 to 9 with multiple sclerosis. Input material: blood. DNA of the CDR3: TGCAGCGTTGAATCGACTCTGAGCGGGGGCCCTTGGGATGAGCAGTTCTTC. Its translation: CSVESTLSGGPWDEQFF.